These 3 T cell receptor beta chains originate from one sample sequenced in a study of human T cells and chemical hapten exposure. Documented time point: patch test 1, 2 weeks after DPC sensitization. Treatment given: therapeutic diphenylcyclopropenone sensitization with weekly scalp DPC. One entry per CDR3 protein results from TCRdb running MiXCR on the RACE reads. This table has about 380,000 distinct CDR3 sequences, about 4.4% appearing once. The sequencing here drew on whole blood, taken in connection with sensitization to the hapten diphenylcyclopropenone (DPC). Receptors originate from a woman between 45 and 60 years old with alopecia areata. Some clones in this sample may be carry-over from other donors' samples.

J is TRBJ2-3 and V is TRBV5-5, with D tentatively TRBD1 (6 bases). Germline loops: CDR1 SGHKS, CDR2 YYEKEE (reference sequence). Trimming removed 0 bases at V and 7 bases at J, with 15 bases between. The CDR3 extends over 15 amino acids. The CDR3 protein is CASSLGQVGTNTQYF. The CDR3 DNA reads TGTGCCAGCAGCTTGGGACAAGTCGGGACAAATACGCAGTATTTT.

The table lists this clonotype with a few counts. CDR3 DNA: TGCAGTGCTAGAGGGGTCGGGCAGGGGAGAAGCAATCAGCCCCAGCATTTT. This sequence encodes CSARGVGQGRSNQPQHF. This rearrangement joins TRBV20-1 to TRBJ1-5; the D gene is possibly TRBD1 (6 bases). V was shortened by 1 base and J by 1 base, with 17 bases between the two germline ends. The CDR3 runs to 17 residues. The V gene's germline CDR1 is DFQATT and CDR2 SNEGSKA (reference sequence).

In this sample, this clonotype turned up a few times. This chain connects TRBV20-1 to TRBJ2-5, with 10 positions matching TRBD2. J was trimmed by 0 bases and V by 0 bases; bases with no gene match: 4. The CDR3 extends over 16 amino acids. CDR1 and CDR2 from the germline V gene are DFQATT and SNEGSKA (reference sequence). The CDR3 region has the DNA TGCAGTGCTAGAGATTTTCTAGCGGGGGACCAAGAGACCCAGTACTTC. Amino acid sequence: CSARDFLAGDQETQYF.